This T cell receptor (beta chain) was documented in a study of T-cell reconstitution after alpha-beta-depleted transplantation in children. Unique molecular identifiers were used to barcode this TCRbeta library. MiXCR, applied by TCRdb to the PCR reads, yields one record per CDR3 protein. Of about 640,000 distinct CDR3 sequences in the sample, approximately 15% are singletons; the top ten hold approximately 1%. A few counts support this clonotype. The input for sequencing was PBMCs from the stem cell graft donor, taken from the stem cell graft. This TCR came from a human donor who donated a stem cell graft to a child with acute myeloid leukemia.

The DNA for the CDR3 is TGCAGTGCCAACTCCCTCGCGTCAGGCAATCAGCCCCAGCATTTT. Protein sequence: CSANSLASGNQPQHF. The genes are TRBV20-1 and TRBJ1-5; D unresolved. Per the germline V gene, CDR1 is DFQATT and CDR2 is SNEGSKA (reference sequence). This CDR3 has 15 amino acids. V lost 6 bases, J lost 2 bases, and 17 bases lay in between.